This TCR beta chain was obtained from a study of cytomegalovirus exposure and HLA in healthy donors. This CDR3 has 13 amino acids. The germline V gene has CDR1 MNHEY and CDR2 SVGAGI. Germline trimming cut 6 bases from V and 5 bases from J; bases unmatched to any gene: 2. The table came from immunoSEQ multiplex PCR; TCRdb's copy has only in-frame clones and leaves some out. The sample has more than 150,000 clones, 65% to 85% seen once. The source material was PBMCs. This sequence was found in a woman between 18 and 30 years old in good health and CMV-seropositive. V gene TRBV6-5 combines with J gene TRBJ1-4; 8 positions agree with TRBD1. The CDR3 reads CASSRDRNEKLFF. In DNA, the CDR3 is TGTGCCAGCAGCCGGGACAGGAATGAAAAACTGTTTTTT.